Below, 30 T cell receptor beta chains from the same sample are listed, as sequenced in a study of blood T cell repertoires in COVID-19. TCRdb's copy holds only in-frame clones and misses some; the assay was immunoSEQ multiplex PCR. The data contain around 180,000 clones, about 81% of them singletons. Sequencing used peripheral blood. Source of these receptors: a woman older than 75 with COVID-19, enrolled during active disease.

This clone was detected only a few times. The chain recombines TRBV28 with TRBJ2-6; 8 bases match TRBD1. Germline values: CDR1 MDHEN, CDR2 SYDVKM. The CDR3 is 16 residues long. The junction had 7 bases not matched to a gene; V was cut back by 7 bases and J by 2 bases. This CDR3 is CASTGGANPGANVLTF. Written as DNA, the CDR3 is TGTGCCAGCACAGGGGGCGCGAATCCTGGGGCCAACGTCCTGACTTTC.

The chain has TRBV11-2 and TRBJ2-7, with D hard to call. The CDR3 extends over 13 amino acids. Germline CDR1 SGHAT, CDR2 FQNNGV. V gave up 3 bases and J gave up 2 bases, with 8 bases separating them. DNA for the CDR3: TGTGCCAGCAGCTTCAGTCTGCCCTACGAGCAGTACTTC. It encodes CASSFSLPYEQYF.

The rearrangement uses TRBV3-1 (or the pseudogene TRBV3-2) and TRBJ1-5, with a tentative D call TRBD1 (5 bases). The CDR3 sequence is 15 residues long. Germline V gives CDR1 LGHDT, CDR2 YNNKEL (reference sequence). V was pared by 1 base and J by 6 bases, with 13 bases between. CDR3 protein: CASSQAGGKGQPQHF. DNA of the CDR3: TGTGCCAGCAGCCAAGCCGGGGGTAAGGGTCAGCCCCAGCATTTT.

This clone turned up a few times. The gene calls are TRBV2 and TRBJ1-6; 9 positions match TRBD1. The J segment lost 8 bases and the V segment lost 7 bases, leaving 12 bases of the junction unmatched. The germline CDR1 and CDR2 sequences are SNHLY and FYNNEI. The CDR3 runs 16 residues. CDR3 sequence (DNA): TGTGCCAGCAAGAGGACAACAGGACAGGGGTATTCACCCCTCCACTTT. As protein: CASKRTTGQGYSPLHF.

V gene TRBV10-3 combines with J gene TRBJ2-3; D is unresolved. This CDR3 region has 12 residues. The germline gives CDR1 ENHRY, CDR2 SYGVKD. Trimming took 1 base from V and 5 from J, leaving 4 bases between them. The CDR3 loop is CAISEFGDTQYF. The CDR3 DNA reads TGTGCCATCAGTGAGTTCGGAGATACGCAGTATTTT.

The count of this clone is one. This chain links TRBV19 with TRBJ2-6, with 8 bases that match TRBD1. V lost 1 base and J lost 15; bases outside the gene matches: 5. The CDR3 has 13 residues. Germline CDR1 reads LNHDA; CDR2 reads SQIVND (reference sequence). Here the CDR3 reads CASSIGQGQDLTF. The CDR3 DNA reads TGTGCCAGTAGTATAGGACAGGGGCAGGACCTGACTTTC.

The V and J genes are TRBV6-5 and TRBJ2-5; tentative D call: TRBD1 (5 bases). CDR3 length equals 13 residues. Germline CDR1 MNHEY, CDR2 SVGAGI. The V end was cut by 6 bases, the J end by 5 bases, with 13 bases between. CDR3 in DNA: TGTGCCAGCAGCAGGGAAAGGTTGGAGACCCAGTACTTC. Translating it yields CASSRERLETQYF.

Written as DNA, the CDR3 is TGTGCCAGCAGCTTAGACTCACAGGGGTTCTCCTACGAGCAGTACTTC. Its protein is CASSLDSQGFSYEQYF. This chain links TRBV11-3 with TRBJ2-7; 7 nucleotides agree with TRBD1. Trimming took 0 bases from V and 0 from J; bases not matched to a gene: 5. CDR1 and CDR2 (germline): SGHNT, YENEEA. The CDR3 covers 16 residues.

The chain combines TRBV7-9 with TRBJ2-3; D is uncertain. The V end was cut by 5 bases, the J end by 14 bases, with 17 bases between. The CDR3 contains 12 residues. Germline V gene sequence: CDR1 SEHNR, CDR2 FQNEAQ (reference sequence). CDR3 loop: CASSTRPQATYF. The DNA for the CDR3 is TGTGCCAGCAGCACCCGGCCTCAAGCGACGTATTTT.

The J gene is TRBJ1-4, the V gene TRBV1. TRBV1 is a pseudogene segment. The CDR3 contains 15 residues. Here the CDR3 DNA reads TGCACCAGCAGCCAAGAAAGATTACTGAGCGAAAAACTGTTTTTT. This translates into CTSSQERLLSEKLFF.

The chain couples TRBV18 to TRBJ2-1; tentatively, D is TRBD2 (5 bases). The V gene's germline CDR1 is KGHSH and CDR2 LQKENI. The ends were cut back, 4 bases at V and 0 bases at J, with 10 bases in the middle. CDR3 length equals 15 residues. The chain's CDR3 is CASSLDWLSYNEQFF. The CDR3 DNA reads TGTGCCAGCTCACTGGACTGGCTCTCCTACAATGAGCAGTTCTTC. Together with reference TRBV18 and TRBJ2-1, the CDR3 gives the full variable domain: NAGVMQNPRHLVRRRGQEARLRCSPMKGHSHVYWYRQLPEEGLKFMVYLQKENIIDESGMPKERFSAEFPKEGPSILRIQQVVRGDSAAYFCASSLDWLSYNEQFFGPGTRLTVL.

J is TRBJ2-5 and V is TRBV7-8; TRBD2 matches 11 bases. Germline V gene sequence: CDR1 SGHVS, CDR2 FQNEAQ. The junction had 2 bases not matched to a gene; V was cut back by 1 base and J by 4 bases. This CDR3 has 15 amino acids. CDR3 region: CASSLVLAGVETQYF. The CDR3 DNA is TGTGCCAGCAGCTTAGTACTAGCGGGAGTAGAGACCCAGTACTTC.

The chain joins TRBV10-3 to TRBJ1-1; 8 bases match TRBD1. From germline, CDR1 is ENHRY and CDR2 SYGVKD. Unmatched junction bases numbered 5, after V lost 5 bases and J lost 3 bases. This CDR3 has 14 amino acids. CDR3 residues: CAISPQGAHTEAFF. The CDR3 DNA follows: TGTGCCATCAGTCCTCAGGGGGCCCACACTGAAGCTTTCTTT.

This chain links TRBV20-1 with TRBJ2-5; 9 positions agree with TRBD1. After removal of 3 bases from V and 5 bases from J, the junction contained 7 bases not matched to a gene. CDR1 and CDR2 from the germline V gene are DFQATT and SNEGSKA (reference sequence). The CDR3 has 14 residues. The CDR3 nucleotides read TGCAGTGCTAGTGATTACAGGGGGCCGGAGACCCAGTACTTC. Amino acids: CSASDYRGPETQYF.

This clone was counted many times. The gene calls are TRBV7-9 and TRBJ1-2, with 8 positions matching TRBD1. With V trimmed by 5 bases and J by 1 base, 6 bases remained unmatched. This CDR3 region has 15 residues. Germline lookup yields CDR1 SEHNR and CDR2 FQNEAQ (reference sequence). The CDR3 loop reads CASSPRGQVNYGYTF. CDR3 bases: TGTGCCAGCAGCCCCAGGGGACAGGTTAACTATGGCTACACCTTC.

The chain is built from TRBV19 and TRBJ2-3, with TRBD2 identical over 14 bases. This CDR3 has 19 residues. V lost 5 bases to trimming and J lost 7 bases; unmatched junction nucleotides: 17. Germline CDR1 LNHDA, CDR2 SQIVND (reference sequence). This chain's CDR3 is CASSLQGTGTSGRGNTQYF. CDR3 in DNA: TGTGCCAGTAGTTTACAGGGGACGGGGACTAGCGGGAGAGGAAATACGCAGTATTTT.

V usage is TRBV11-3 and J usage is TRBJ2-7, with D hard to call. The CDR3 sequence is 15 residues long. With 0 bases removed from V and 0 bases from J, the gap between germline ends came to 9 bases. The germline V gene has CDR1 SGHNT and CDR2 YENEEA. The CDR3, as DNA: TGTGCCAGCAGCTTAGATGTGCACGGCTCCTACGAGCAGTACTTC. It yields the protein CASSLDVHGSYEQYF.

The chain recombines TRBV6-5 with TRBJ2-2; D remains ambiguous. Germline V gives CDR1 MNHEY, CDR2 SVGAGI. Trimming pared 3 bases from V and 3 bases from J, leaving 8 bases between. The CDR3 totals 14 residues. The CDR3 spells CASSYNRDTGELFF. The CDR3 DNA reads as TGTGCCAGCAGTTATAACCGGGACACCGGGGAGCTGTTTTTT.

The V and J genes are TRBV28 and TRBJ1-6; 7 nucleotides align to TRBD1. This CDR3 has 14 residues. The J segment lost 7 bases and the V segment lost 3 bases, leaving 3 bases of the junction unmatched. Germline loops: CDR1 MDHEN, CDR2 SYDVKM. The CDR3 loop reads CASSFRDRNSPLHF. The CDR3 DNA is TGTGCCAGCAGTTTCCGGGACAGAAATTCACCCCTCCACTTT.

This clone was counted between two and nine times. The chain combines TRBV5-1 with TRBJ2-1; 7 bases match TRBD2. Trimming at V came to 1 base and at J to 8 bases, leaving 9 bases not matched to a gene. In germline, CDR1 is SGHRS, CDR2 YFSETQ. The CDR3 is made up of 15 amino acids. CDR3 protein: CASSLSGTTGDEQFF. CDR3 nucleotides: TGCGCCAGCAGCTTGTCAGGGACTACTGGGGATGAGCAGTTCTTC.

This clone was seen a few times. The V call is TRBV6-1, the J call TRBJ1-2; D remains ambiguous. CDR1 is MNHNS, CDR2 SASEGT, per germline. The CDR3 loop spans 14 amino acids. V lost 1 base and J lost 4, with 10 bases in between. Written as DNA, the CDR3 is TGTGCCAGCAGTGAAGATCGGGATCTCTATGGCTACACCTTC. This codes for CASSEDRDLYGYTF.

The rearrangement uses TRBV15 and TRBJ1-5; D not certain. The CDR3 is 15 residues long. Germline V gives CDR1 LNHNV, CDR2 YYDKDF (reference sequence). Trimming pared 0 bases from V and 5 bases from J, leaving 11 bases between. CDR3 coding DNA: TGTGCCACCAGCAGAGATGGTGCAGGCGATCAGCCCCAGCATTTT. Protein product: CATSRDGAGDQPQHF.

This chain connects TRBV15 to TRBJ2-3, with D perhaps matching TRBD2 (6 bases). This CDR3 comprises 15 residues. Germline-derived CDR1 and CDR2 are LNHNV and YYDKDF (reference sequence). Trimming pared 0 bases from V and 6 bases from J, leaving 13 bases between. The CDR3, as DNA: TGTGCCACCAGCAGAGAGGGGGGTCCCCGGGATACGCAGTATTTT. Translated, it gives CATSREGGPRDTQYF.

This clone appeared a single time. The V call is TRBV21-1, the J call TRBJ2-3; the DNA was not used to check the table's D call, TRBD1. TRBV21-1 is designated a pseudogene. The CDR3 consists of 14 residues. CDR3 nucleotide sequence: TGTGCCAGCACCCCGGGACAGGGGCCAGATACGCAGTATTTT. It is translated as CASTPGQGPDTQYF.

This clone was recorded at least ten times. The chain recombines TRBV6-1 with TRBJ2-2, with D unclear. CDR1 is MNHNS, CDR2 SASEGT, per germline. The CDR3 runs to 16 residues. Deletions cut 4 bases from V and 0 bases from J, with 12 bases between. In nucleotides, the CDR3 is TGTGCCAGCAGTGCCCGTTCGGTCGCGAACACCGGGGAGCTGTTTTTT. Its protein is CASSARSVANTGELFF.

This chain joins TRBV7-2 and TRBJ1-4; D possibly corresponds to TRBD1 (5 bases). This CDR3 comprises 15 residues. Deletions cut 5 bases from V and 9 bases from J, with 19 bases between. Germline V lookup: CDR1 SGHTA, CDR2 FQGNSA. CDR3 nucleotides: TGTGCCAGCAGCATTGGGGCAGCCTATCCTCAAAAACTGTTTTTT. The encoded protein is CASSIGAAYPQKLFF. Looking up the rest from reference TRBV7-2 and TRBJ1-4 gives the full variable domain: GAGVSQSPSNKVTEKGKDVELRCDPISGHTALYWYRQSLGQGLEFLIYFQGNSAPDKSGLPSDRFSAERTGGSVSTLTIQRTQQEDSAVYLCASSIGAAYPQKLFFGSGTQLSVL.

The chain couples TRBV18 to TRBJ1-2; D perhaps matches TRBD1 (5 bases). The CDR3 covers 13 residues. Trimming took 3 bases from V and 7 from J, leaving 12 bases between them. Looked up from germline, CDR1 is KGHSH and CDR2 is LQKENI. DNA of the CDR3: TGTGCCAGCTCACCCGAAAGGGGCCGTGGCTACACCTTC. This encodes CASSPERGRGYTF.

The chain uses TRBV5-5 and TRBJ2-5, with TRBD2 identical over 10 bases. The length of the CDR3 is 16 residues. Per the germline V gene, CDR1 is SGHKS and CDR2 is YYEKEE (reference sequence). V lost 3 bases, J lost 5 bases, and 10 bases stayed unmatched. CDR3 nucleotide sequence: TGTGCCAGCAGCTCCCCCAGCGGGGGGGCCTCGGAGACCCAGTACTTC. Translating gives CASSSPSGGASETQYF.

The chain is built from TRBV2 and TRBJ1-2; D is perhaps TRBD1 (6 bases). The CDR3 covers 13 residues. Between the trimmed V and J ends, which lost 6 bases and 4 bases, there was a span of 12 bases. CDR1 and CDR2 from the germline V gene are SNHLY and FYNNEI. The CDR3 coding sequence is TGTGCCAGCAGGGACAGCCCGGTCTATGGCTACACCTTC. Translated, it gives CASRDSPVYGYTF.

This CDR3 reads CASSLAQGETEAFF. CDR3 nucleotide sequence: TGTGCCAGCAGCTTGGCACAGGGAGAGACTGAAGCTTTCTTT. This chain links TRBV7-2 with TRBJ1-1; D may be TRBD1 (6 bases). The V end was cut by 3 bases, the J end by 5 bases, with 13 bases between. Germline CDR1 and CDR2: SGHTA and FQGNSA. The CDR3 length is 14 residues.